These 21 T cell receptor beta chains were sequenced from one sample in a study of control samples from healthy donors and cancer patients. Here immunoSEQ multiplex PCR was the method, and the copy in TCRdb shows in-frame clones only, minus some. This sample has 250,000 to 300,000 clones; around 80% occur once, and the top ten carry less than 15%. Material for sequencing was PBMCs. The origin of the receptors is a woman aged 55-69 years with lung cancer.

The rearrangement joins TRBV28 to TRBJ2-1; the D gene is possibly TRBD1 (6 bases). Trimming removed 5 bases at V and 6 bases at J, with 17 bases between. CDR1 and CDR2 from the germline V gene are MDHEN and SYDVKM. The CDR3 has 15 amino acids. CDR3 sequence: CASSPLGQHTNEQFF. CDR3 coding DNA: TGTGCCAGCAGTCCTCTAGGACAGCACACCAATGAGCAGTTCTTC.

This clone is a singleton in its sample. One junction end disagrees with the germline gene, perhaps due to a read error. CDR3 protein: CARSLGGGADTQYF. CDR3 in DNA: TGTGCCCGCAGCTTGGGGGGGGGCGCAGATACGCAGTATTTT. This chain links TRBV5-6 with TRBJ2-3, with D possibly being TRBD2 (7 bases). The CDR3 length is 14 residues. The germline V gene encodes CDR1 SGHDT and CDR2 YYEEEE.

This chain uses TRBV4-1 with TRBJ2-1; TRBD2 matches at 8 bases. Looked up from germline, CDR1 is MGHRA and CDR2 is YSYEKL. The length of the CDR3 is 15 residues. The V gene end was trimmed by 2 bases and the J gene end by 3 bases; junction bases not matched to a gene: 3. The CDR3: CASSQPTSDYNEQFF. CDR3 sequence (DNA): TGCGCCAGCAGCCAACCGACTAGCGACTACAATGAGCAGTTCTTC.

The chain recombines TRBV18 with TRBJ1-4; unclear D gene. V was cut by 2 bases and J by 3 bases, with 7 bases left in between. This CDR3 has 14 amino acids. Per germline, CDR1 KGHSH and CDR2 LQKENI. Here the CDR3 reads CASSPGMANEKLFF. CDR3 nucleotides: TGTGCCAGCTCACCAGGGATGGCTAATGAAAAACTGTTTTTT.

V gene TRBV7-3 combines with J gene TRBJ2-1; 10 bases line up with TRBD2. From germline, CDR1 is SGHTA and CDR2 FQGTGA. Trimming took 2 bases from V and 8 from J; bases not matched to a gene: 6. The length of the CDR3 is 15 residues. DNA of the CDR3: TGTGCCAGCAGCTTATCTAGCGGGAGTTCCCATGAGCAGTTCTTC. It encodes CASSLSSGSSHEQFF. The full variable domain, rest sourced from reference TRBV7-3 and TRBJ2-1, is GAGVSQTPSNKVTEKGKYVELRCDPISGHTALYWYRQSLGQGPEFLIYFQGTGAADDSGLPNDRFFAVRPEGSVSTLKIQRTERGDSAVYLCASSLSSGSSHEQFFGPGTRLTVL.

The V and J genes are TRBV5-4 and TRBJ1-1; weak D call: TRBD1 (5 bases). The CDR3 runs to 13 residues. With 5 bases removed from V and 6 bases from J, the gap between germline ends came to 14 bases. Germline V gene lookup returns CDR1 SGHNT and CDR2 YYREEE (reference sequence). CDR3 nucleotide sequence: TGTGCCAGCAGTGGGGCCTCCACCCCTGAAGCTTTCTTT. It translates to CASSGASTPEAFF.

The chain recombines TRBV11-2 with TRBJ2-7; TRBD1 agrees at 7 bases. In germline, CDR1 is SGHAT, CDR2 FQNNGV. The CDR3 has 16 amino acids. Losses at the gene ends were 2 bases for V and 6 bases for J; bases not matched to a gene: 13. The CDR3 nucleotides are TGTGCCAGCAGCTTAACCCGGGCCCAGGGGGTCAGCGAGCAGTACTTC. It translates to CASSLTRAQGVSEQYF.

The chain uses TRBV24-1 and TRBJ2-1; D gene uncertain. CDR1 KGHDR and CDR2 SFDVKD come from the germline V gene. The CDR3 spans 14 residues. V was pared by 3 bases and J by 1 base, with 6 bases between. CDR3 protein: CATSDLFSYNEQFF. DNA for the CDR3: TGTGCCACCAGTGATCTATTTTCCTACAATGAGCAGTTCTTC.

The chain is built from TRBV30 and TRBJ2-7; D may match TRBD1 or TRBD2 (5 bases each). This CDR3 comprises 18 residues. V dropped 5 bases and J dropped 3 bases, with 29 bases sitting between them. Germline V gene lookup returns CDR1 GTSNPN and CDR2 SVGIG (reference sequence). The CDR3 DNA follows: TGTGCCTGGGAAGACAAGGGGACCAACCTACTAGGCCTCTACGAGCAGTACTTC. It yields the protein CAWEDKGTNLLGLYEQYF.

The V and J genes are TRBV27 and TRBJ2-4; 8 bases agree with TRBD2. This CDR3 region has 14 residues. The ends lost 4 bases at V and 6 bases at J; junction bases unmatched: 5. CDR1 is MNHEY, CDR2 SMNVEV, per germline (reference sequence). The CDR3 sequence is CASSSGLAGNIQYF. DNA of the CDR3: TGTGCCAGCAGTTCCGGACTAGCAGGAAACATTCAGTACTTC.

V usage is TRBV9 and J usage is TRBJ1-3, with D hard to call. From germline, CDR1 is SGDLS and CDR2 YYNGEE. The CDR3 covers 15 residues. V lost 4 bases to trimming and J lost 2 bases, with 13 bases between them. For the CDR3, the DNA is TGTGCCAGCAGCTTCTTGGGTATGGCTGGAAACACCATATATTTT. It codes for CASSFLGMAGNTIYF.

The chain combines TRBV7-3 with TRBJ2-7, with no clear D. The CDR3 totals 15 residues. The V gene lost 2 bases and the J gene lost 0 bases, with 11 bases spanning the gap. Germline V gene sequence: CDR1 SGHTA, CDR2 FQGTGA. The CDR3 spells CASSLSPGASYEQYF. CDR3 DNA sequence: TGTGCCAGCAGCTTATCGCCAGGAGCCTCCTACGAGCAGTACTTC. The whole variable domain, remainder taken from reference TRBV7-3 and TRBJ2-7, is GAGVSQTPSNKVTEKGKYVELRCDPISGHTALYWYRQSLGQGPEFLIYFQGTGAADDSGLPNDRFFAVRPEGSVSTLKIQRTERGDSAVYLCASSLSPGASYEQYFGPGTRLTVT.

This chain connects TRBV14 to TRBJ1-6; D unclear. CDR1 is SGHDN, CDR2 FVKESK, per germline. This CDR3 is built from 13 residues. V lost 0 bases and J lost 12, with 9 bases in between. The CDR3 is CASSQDLNQPLHF. The CDR3 DNA reads TGTGCCAGCAGCCAAGATCTGAACCAACCCCTCCACTTT. Looking up the rest from reference TRBV14 and TRBJ1-6 gives the full variable domain: EAGVTQFPSHSVIEKGQTVTLRCDPISGHDNLYWYRRVMGKEIKFLLHFVKESKQDESGMPNNRFLAERTGGTYSTLKVQPAELEDSGVYFCASSQDLNQPLHFGNGTRLTVT.

This chain uses TRBV18 with TRBJ2-3, with TRBD2 matching over 9 bases. The ends lost 7 bases at V and 8 bases at J; junction bases unmatched: 10. Germline assignment: CDR1 KGHSH and CDR2 LQKENI. CDR3 length equals 14 residues. Written as DNA, the CDR3 is TGTGCCAGCTTTATTAGCGGGAGTCTTGGTACGCAGTATTTT. Translating gives CASFISGSLGTQYF.

The rearrangement uses TRBV2 and TRBJ1-4, with D possibly being TRBD1 (6 bases). V lost 5 bases to trimming and J lost 3 bases, with 13 bases between them. The length of the CDR3 is 15 residues. The germline gives CDR1 SNHLY, CDR2 FYNNEI. The DNA for the CDR3 is TGTGCCAGCAGTCCTTGGGAGGGGGCTAATGAAAAACTGTTTTTT. Translated, it gives CASSPWEGANEKLFF.

V usage is TRBV28 and J usage is TRBJ2-7, with 8 bases lining up with TRBD2. The CDR3 has 14 residues. Germline V gives CDR1 MDHEN, CDR2 SYDVKM. With 3 bases clipped from V and 4 bases from J, the junction kept 5 bases outside the gene matches. The CDR3 bases are TGTGCCAGCAGTTTGGTGAGCGGGAGTTACGAGCAGTACTTC. It is translated as CASSLVSGSYEQYF. The full variable domain, in which reference TRBV28 and TRBJ2-7 provide the parts outside the CDR3, is DVKVTQSSRYLVKRTGEKVFLECVQDMDHENMFWYRQDPGLGLRLIYFSYDVKMKEKGDIPEGYSVSREKKERFSLILESASTNQTSMYLCASSLVSGSYEQYFGPGTRLTVT.

V gene TRBV10-3 combines with J gene TRBJ1-2, with 10 bases matching TRBD1. The V segment lost 6 bases and the J segment 2 bases; nucleotides outside the gene matches: 3. Germline V gene lookup returns CDR1 ENHRY and CDR2 SYGVKD. The CDR3 is made up of 14 amino acids. The CDR3 DNA follows: TGTGCCATCAGGTCGGGACAGGGGAACTATGGCTACACCTTC. Encoded protein: CAIRSGQGNYGYTF.

This chain's CDR3 is CASSESGIAEAFF. CDR3 in DNA: TGTGCCAGCAGTGAATCCGGGATCGCTGAAGCTTTCTTT. The chain couples TRBV2 to TRBJ1-1; no definite D call. V lost 2 bases, J lost 6 bases, and 10 bases lay in between. The CDR3 spans 13 residues. Germline values: CDR1 SNHLY, CDR2 FYNNEI.

The chain employs TRBV23-1 and TRBJ1-5; D is uncertain. TRBV23-1 falls under the ORF class, with uncertain function. The V end lost 0 bases, the J end lost 1 base, and 7 bases lay between the germline ends. The length of the CDR3 is 15 residues. CDR3 nucleotide sequence: TGCGCCAGCAGTCAATCCGCGTCCAGCAATCAGCCCCAGCATTTT. This gives the protein CASSQSASSNQPQHF.

This chain connects TRBV10-1 to TRBJ2-3; D is uncertain. Germline V gene sequence: CDR1 WNHNN, CDR2 SYGVQD (reference sequence). The CDR3 is 15 amino acids. V shed 8 bases and J shed 2 bases, with 17 bases lying between them. The CDR3 nucleotides read TGCGCCAGCGCTTACAAAGGCAGGACCACAGATACGCAGTATTTT. Translating gives CASAYKGRTTDTQYF.

The rearrangement uses TRBV2 and TRBJ2-1; 8 positions agree with TRBD1. Germline CDR1 reads SNHLY; CDR2 reads FYNNEI. This CDR3 has 18 residues. V lost 5 bases and J lost 0; bases outside the gene matches: 12. CDR3 amino acids: CASSPFTGTGLSYNEQFF. The CDR3 DNA sequence: TGTGCCAGCAGTCCCTTTACCGGGACAGGCCTCTCCTACAATGAGCAGTTCTTC.